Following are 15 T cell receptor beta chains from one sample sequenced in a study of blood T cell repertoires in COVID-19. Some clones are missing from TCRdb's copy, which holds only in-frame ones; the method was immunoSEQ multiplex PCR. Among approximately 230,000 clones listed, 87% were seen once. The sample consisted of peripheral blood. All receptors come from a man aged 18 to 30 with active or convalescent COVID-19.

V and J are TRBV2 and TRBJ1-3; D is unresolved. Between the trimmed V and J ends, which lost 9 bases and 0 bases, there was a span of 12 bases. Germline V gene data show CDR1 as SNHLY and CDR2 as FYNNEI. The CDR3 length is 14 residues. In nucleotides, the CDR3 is TGTGCCAGATCAATGGCCAGCTCTGGAAACACCATATATTTT. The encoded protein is CARSMASSGNTIYF.

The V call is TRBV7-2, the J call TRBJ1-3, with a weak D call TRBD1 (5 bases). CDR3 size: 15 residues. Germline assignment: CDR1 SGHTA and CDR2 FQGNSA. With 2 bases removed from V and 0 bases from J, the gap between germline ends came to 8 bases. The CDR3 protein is CASSLSGGSGNTIYF. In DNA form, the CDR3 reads TGTGCCAGCAGCTTATCCGGGGGCTCTGGAAACACCATATATTTT.

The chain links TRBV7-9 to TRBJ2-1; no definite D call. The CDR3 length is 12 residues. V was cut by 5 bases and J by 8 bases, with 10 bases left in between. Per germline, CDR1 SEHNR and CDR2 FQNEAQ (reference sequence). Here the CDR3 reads CASSPDNDEQFF. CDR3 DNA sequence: TGTGCCAGCAGCCCAGATAACGATGAGCAGTTCTTC.

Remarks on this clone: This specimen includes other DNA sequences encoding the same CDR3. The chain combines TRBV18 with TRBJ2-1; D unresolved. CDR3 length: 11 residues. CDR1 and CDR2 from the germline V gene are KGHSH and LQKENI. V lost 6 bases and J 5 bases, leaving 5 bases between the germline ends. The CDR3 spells CASSPDNEQFF. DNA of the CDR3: TGTGCCAGCTCGCCGGACAATGAGCAGTTCTTC.

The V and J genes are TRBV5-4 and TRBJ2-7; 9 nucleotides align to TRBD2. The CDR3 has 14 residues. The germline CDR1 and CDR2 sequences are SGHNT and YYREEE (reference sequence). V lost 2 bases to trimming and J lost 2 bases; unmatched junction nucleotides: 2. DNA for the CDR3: TGTGCCAGCAGCTTCCTAGCGGGGCCCTACGAGCAGTACTTC. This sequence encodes CASSFLAGPYEQYF. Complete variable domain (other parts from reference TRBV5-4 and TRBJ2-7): ETGVTQSPTHLIKTRGQQVTLRCSSQSGHNTVSWYQQALGQGPQFIFQYYREEENGRGNFPPRFSGLQFPNYSSELNVNALELDDSALYLCASSFLAGPYEQYFGPGTRLTVT.

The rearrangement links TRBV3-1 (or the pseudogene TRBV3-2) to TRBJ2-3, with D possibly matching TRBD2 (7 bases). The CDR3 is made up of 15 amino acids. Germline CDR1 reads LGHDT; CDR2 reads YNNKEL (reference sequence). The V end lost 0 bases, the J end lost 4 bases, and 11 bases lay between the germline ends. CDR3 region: CASSQETGRADTQYF. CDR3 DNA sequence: TGTGCCAGCAGCCAAGAAACAGGGAGGGCAGATACGCAGTATTTT.

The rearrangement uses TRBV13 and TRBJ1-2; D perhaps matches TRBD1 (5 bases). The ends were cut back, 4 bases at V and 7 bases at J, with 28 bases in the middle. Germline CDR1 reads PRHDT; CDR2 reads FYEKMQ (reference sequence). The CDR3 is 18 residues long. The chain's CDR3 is CASSSELAAGTPSGGYTF. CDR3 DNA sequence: TGTGCCAGCAGCTCAGAACTTGCAGCCGGGACTCCAAGTGGTGGCTACACCTTC.

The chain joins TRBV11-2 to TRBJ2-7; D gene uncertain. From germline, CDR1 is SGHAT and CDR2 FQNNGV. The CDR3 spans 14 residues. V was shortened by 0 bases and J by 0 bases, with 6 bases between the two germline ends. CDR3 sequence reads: CASSLEYTSYEQYF. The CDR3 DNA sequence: TGTGCCAGCAGCTTAGAGTACACCTCCTACGAGCAGTACTTC.

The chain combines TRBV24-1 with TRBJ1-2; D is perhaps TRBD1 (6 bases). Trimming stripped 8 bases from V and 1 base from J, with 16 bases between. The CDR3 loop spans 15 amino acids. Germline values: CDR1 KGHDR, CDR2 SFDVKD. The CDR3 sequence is CATTEDRPRNYGYTF. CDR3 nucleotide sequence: TGTGCCACCACCGAGGACAGACCCCGTAACTATGGCTACACCTTC.

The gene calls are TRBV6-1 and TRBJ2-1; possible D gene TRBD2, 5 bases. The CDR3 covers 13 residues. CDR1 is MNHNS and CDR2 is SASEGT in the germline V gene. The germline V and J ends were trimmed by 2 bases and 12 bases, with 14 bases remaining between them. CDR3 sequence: CASSETGRAGQFF. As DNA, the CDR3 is TGTGCCAGCAGTGAAACCGGCCGGGCGGGGCAGTTCTTC.

CDR3 bases: TGTGCCAGCAGTAACACCGGGACAGAGAGTTACACCTTC. It yields the protein CASSNTGTESYTF. This chain uses TRBV27 with TRBJ1-2, with 7 bases aligning to TRBD1. This CDR3 region has 13 residues. Germline V gives CDR1 MNHEY, CDR2 SMNVEV (reference sequence). V was pared by 5 bases and J by 11 bases, with 11 bases of the junction left unmatched.

CDR3 bases: TGCAGCGTCCGGAAGATGACTAGCGGAGGCACAGATACGCAGTATTTT. Translation gives CSVRKMTSGGTDTQYF. The chain is built from TRBV29-1 and TRBJ2-3, with TRBD2 matching 9 bases. The CDR3 runs to 16 residues. Germline CDR1 SQVTM, CDR2 ANQGSEA. The V segment lost 6 bases and the J segment 1 base; nucleotides outside the gene matches: 11.

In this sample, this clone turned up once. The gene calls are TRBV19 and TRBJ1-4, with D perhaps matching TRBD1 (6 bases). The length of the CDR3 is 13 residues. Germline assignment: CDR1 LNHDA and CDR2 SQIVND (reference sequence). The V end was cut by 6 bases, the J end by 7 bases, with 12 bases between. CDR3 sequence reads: CASRAQGSEKLFF. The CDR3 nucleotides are TGTGCCAGTAGAGCACAGGGAAGTGAAAAACTGTTTTTT.

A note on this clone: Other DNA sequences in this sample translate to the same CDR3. CDR3 loop: CASSSDRDTEAFF. The CDR3 nucleotides are TGTGCCAGCAGTTCCGACAGGGACACTGAAGCTTTCTTT. The chain employs TRBV2 and TRBJ1-1; the match to TRBD1 covers 7 bases. The ends lost 5 bases at V and 3 bases at J; junction bases unmatched: 3. Germline V gives CDR1 SNHLY, CDR2 FYNNEI. CDR3 length: 13 amino acids.

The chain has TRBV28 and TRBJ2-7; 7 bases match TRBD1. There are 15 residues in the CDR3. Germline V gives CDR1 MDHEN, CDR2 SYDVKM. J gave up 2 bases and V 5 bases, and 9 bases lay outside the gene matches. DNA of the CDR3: TGTGCCAGCAGTGCGCGACAGGGCTTAACCTACGAGCAGTACTTC. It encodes CASSARQGLTYEQYF.